The rows below give T cell receptor beta chains drawn from one sample of a study of cytomegalovirus exposure and HLA in healthy donors. Assay: immunoSEQ multiplex PCR; the TCRdb copy retains only in-frame clones and omits some. The sample records 95,000 to 150,000 clones, around four fifths being singletons. The sequenced sample consisted of PBMCs. The receptors stem from a man in his thirties or forties in good health and CMV-seropositive. CDR3s include the opening cysteine and the closing phenylalanine or tryptophan. Each record gives: CDR3 length, J gene, clone size, D gene, V gene, CDR3 protein, CDR3 DNA. A D gene is named only where the DNA matches it firmly. Some rows have no size entry. The others give once, few or many, or a class for an expanded clone.

cdr3_length: 16
j_call: TRBJ1-4
clone_size: .
d_call: TRBD1
v_call: TRBV5-1
cdr3_aa: CASSLGGQGGNEKLFF
cdr3_nt: TGCGCCAGCAGCTTGGGAGGACAGGGAGGGAATGAAAAACTGTTTTTT

cdr3_length: 15
j_call: TRBJ2-2
clone_size: .
d_call: .
v_call: TRBV4-1
cdr3_aa: CASSQDPGYTGELFF
cdr3_nt: TGCGCCAGCAGCCAAGATCCCGGTTACACCGGGGAGCTGTTTTTT

cdr3_length: 16
j_call: TRBJ2-1
clone_size: .
d_call: TRBD2
v_call: TRBV7-8
cdr3_aa: CASSFWLAGGRGEQFF
cdr3_nt: TGTGCCAGCAGCTTCTGGCTAGCGGGAGGACGGGGTGAGCAGTTCTTC

cdr3_length: 16
j_call: TRBJ2-7
clone_size: .
d_call: TRBD2
v_call: TRBV4-1
cdr3_aa: CASSRGLSKDPYEQYF
cdr3_nt: TGCGCCAGCAGCCGGGGACTATCTAAAGACCCCTACGAGCAGTACTTC

cdr3_length: 13
j_call: TRBJ2-7
clone_size: .
d_call: .
v_call: TRBV6-5
cdr3_aa: CASRRTDRYEQYF
cdr3_nt: TGTGCCAGCAGACGGACAGACCGCTACGAGCAGTACTTC

cdr3_length: 15
j_call: TRBJ1-2
clone_size: .
d_call: .
v_call: TRBV7-8
cdr3_aa: CASSLALQGNYGYTF
cdr3_nt: TGTGCCAGCAGCTTAGCCCTGCAGGGGAACTATGGCTACACCTTC

cdr3_length: 14
j_call: TRBJ2-3
clone_size: .
d_call: TRBD2
v_call: TRBV6-1
cdr3_aa: CASSRLAGADTQYF
cdr3_nt: TGTGCCAGCAGTCGGCTAGCGGGAGCCGATACGCAGTATTTT

cdr3_length: 17
j_call: TRBJ2-7
clone_size: .
d_call: TRBD2
v_call: TRBV4-3
cdr3_aa: CASSQDWEGQPTYEQYF
cdr3_nt: TGCGCCAGCAGCCAAGATTGGGAGGGCCAGCCAACCTACGAGCAGTACTTC

cdr3_length: 16
j_call: TRBJ2-7
clone_size: few
d_call: TRBD2
v_call: TRBV4-2
cdr3_aa: CASSQDGTSGGYEQYF
cdr3_nt: TGTGCCAGCAGCCAAGATGGGACTAGCGGAGGCTACGAGCAGTACTTC

cdr3_length: 15
j_call: TRBJ2-3
clone_size: .
d_call: TRBD1
v_call: TRBV7-6
cdr3_aa: CASSRTGSVTDTQYF
cdr3_nt: TGTGCCAGCAGCCGGACAGGGTCCGTCACAGATACGCAGTATTTT

cdr3_length: 17
j_call: TRBJ1-3
clone_size: .
d_call: .
v_call: TRBV21-1
cdr3_aa: CASSKVTENNSGNTIYF
cdr3_nt: TGTGCCAGCAGCAAAGTGACAGAGAATAACTCTGGAAACACCATATATTTT

cdr3_length: 14
j_call: TRBJ2-4
clone_size: .
d_call: TRBD2
v_call: TRBV4-3
cdr3_aa: CASSQDMLAGLQYF
cdr3_nt: TGCGCCAGCAGCCAAGATATGCTAGCGGGACTTCAGTACTTC

cdr3_length: 13
j_call: TRBJ1-1
clone_size: .
d_call: .
v_call: TRBV6-5
cdr3_aa: CASSYTLGLEAFF
cdr3_nt: TGTGCCAGCAGTTACACTCTCGGGTTGGAAGCTTTCTTT

cdr3_length: 18
j_call: TRBJ2-7
clone_size: once
d_call: TRBD2
v_call: TRBV4-3
cdr3_aa: CASSLRDIRAGGPAEQYF
cdr3_nt: TGCGCCAGCAGCCTCCGGGACATCAGAGCGGGAGGGCCAGCCGAGCAGTACTTC

cdr3_length: 16
j_call: TRBJ2-1
clone_size: once
d_call: TRBD2
v_call: TRBV6-1
cdr3_aa: CASSANPSGTYNEQFF
cdr3_nt: TGTGCCAGCAGTGCGAACCCTAGCGGGACCTACAATGAGCAGTTCTTC

cdr3_length: 21
j_call: TRBJ2-3
clone_size: .
d_call: TRBD2
v_call: TRBV28
cdr3_aa: CASSVTGTSGRGWGSTDTQYF
cdr3_nt: TGTGCCAGCAGTGTAACCGGGACTAGCGGGAGAGGGTGGGGAAGCACAGATACGCAGTATTTT

cdr3_length: 14
j_call: TRBJ2-7
clone_size: .
d_call: .
v_call: TRBV28
cdr3_aa: CASSRSGAPREQYF
cdr3_nt: TGTGCCAGCAGCCGATCTGGAGCTCCGAGGGAGCAGTACTTC

cdr3_length: 15
j_call: TRBJ2-7
clone_size: once
d_call: .
v_call: TRBV11-2
cdr3_aa: CASSLDTAASYEQYF
cdr3_nt: TGTGCCAGCAGCTTAGATACAGCCGCCTCCTACGAGCAGTACTTC

cdr3_length: 14
j_call: TRBJ2-2
clone_size: few
d_call: .
v_call: TRBV19
cdr3_aa: CASTGRFHTGELFF
cdr3_nt: TGTGCCAGTACTGGGAGATTCCACACCGGGGAGCTGTTTTTT

cdr3_length: 17
j_call: TRBJ2-3
clone_size: .
d_call: .
v_call: TRBV4-1
cdr3_aa: CASSQGLLSASTDTQYF
cdr3_nt: TGCGCCAGCAGCCAAGGACTTCTCAGCGCTAGCACAGATACGCAGTATTTT

cdr3_length: 13
j_call: TRBJ1-1
clone_size: .
d_call: .
v_call: TRBV7-3
cdr3_aa: CASSRGQNTEAFF
cdr3_nt: TGTGCCAGCAGTCGAGGACAGAACACTGAAGCTTTCTTT

cdr3_length: 15
j_call: TRBJ2-1
clone_size: .
d_call: TRBD2
v_call: TRBV7-3
cdr3_aa: CASSYGTSGIHEQFF
cdr3_nt: TGTGCCAGCAGCTACGGGACTAGCGGGATCCATGAGCAGTTCTTC

cdr3_length: 15
j_call: TRBJ2-1
clone_size: .
d_call: TRBD1
v_call: TRBV7-2
cdr3_aa: CASSRQGAYYNEQFF
cdr3_nt: TGTGCCAGCAGCCGCCAGGGGGCGTATTACAATGAGCAGTTCTTC

cdr3_length: 15
j_call: TRBJ2-7
clone_size: .
d_call: .
v_call: TRBV7-2
cdr3_aa: CASSLVRGTSYEQYF
cdr3_nt: TGTGCCAGCAGCTTAGTAAGGGGAACCTCCTACGAGCAGTACTTC

cdr3_length: 15
j_call: TRBJ2-1
clone_size: once
d_call: .
v_call: TRBV19
cdr3_aa: CASSPLVGANNEQFF
cdr3_nt: TGTGCCAGTAGTCCGTTAGTGGGGGCAAACAATGAGCAGTTCTTC

cdr3_length: 14
j_call: TRBJ2-7
clone_size: .
d_call: TRBD2
v_call: TRBV5-1
cdr3_aa: CASSSGTTLYEQYF
cdr3_nt: TGCGCCAGCAGCTCTGGGACTACTCTCTACGAGCAGTACTTC

cdr3_length: 14
j_call: TRBJ2-7
clone_size: .
d_call: TRBD2
v_call: TRBV27
cdr3_aa: CASASSGSLSEQYF
cdr3_nt: TGTGCCAGCGCCTCTAGCGGGAGTCTTTCCGAGCAGTACTTC